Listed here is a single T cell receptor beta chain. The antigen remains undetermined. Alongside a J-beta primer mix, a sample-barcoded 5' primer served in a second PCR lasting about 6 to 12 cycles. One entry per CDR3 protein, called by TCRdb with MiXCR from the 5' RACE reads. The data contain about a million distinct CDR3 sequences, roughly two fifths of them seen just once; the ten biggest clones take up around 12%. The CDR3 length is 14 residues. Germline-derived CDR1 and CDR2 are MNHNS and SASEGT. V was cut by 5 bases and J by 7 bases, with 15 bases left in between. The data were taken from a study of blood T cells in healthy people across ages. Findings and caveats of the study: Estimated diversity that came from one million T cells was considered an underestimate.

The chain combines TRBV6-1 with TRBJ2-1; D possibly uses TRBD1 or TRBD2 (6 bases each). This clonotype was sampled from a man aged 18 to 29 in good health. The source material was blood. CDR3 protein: CASSTSFQGNEQFF. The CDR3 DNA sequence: TGTGCCAGCAGTACTAGCTTCCAGGGGAATGAGCAGTTCTTC.